This T cell receptor beta chain was observed in a study of CD8 T cells in ankylosing spondylitis. TCRdb analysed the 5' RACE reads with MiXCR anew, one entry per CDR3 protein. The table records nearly 350,000 distinct CDR3 sequences, about 14% of them present only once. Study results and caveats: Matched ankylosing spondylitis synovial fluid reportedly showed significant enrichment of disease-linked clones.

Turning to this clonotype: Its target is not known.

The V segment lost 5 bases and the J segment 6 bases; nucleotides outside the gene matches: 8. The CDR3 runs 15 residues. Sequencing used blood, either unsorted or a sorted T cell fraction (not recorded which). The chain is built from TRBV12-3 or TRBV12-4 and TRBJ1-3; 9 nucleotides match TRBD1. The clonotype comes from a male donor with ankylosing spondylitis or in good health (not recorded which). CDR3 in amino acids: CASSPGTGGENTIYF. The CDR3 coding sequence is TGTGCCAGCAGTCCTGGAACAGGGGGCGAAAACACCATATATTTT.